Listed below are T cell receptor beta chains from one sample, sequenced in a study of cytomegalovirus exposure and HLA in healthy donors. Generated by immunoSEQ multiplex PCR, the TCRdb table keeps only in-frame clones and is missing some. The top ten clones hold around 6.3% of a sample with under 170,000 clones, 60% to 85% of them seen once. The specimen sequenced was PBMCs. These receptors were taken from a man aged 45-60 years in good health and CMV-seropositive. Each CDR3 is given with its conserved first and last residue. Each record gives: V gene, J gene, clone size, CDR3 protein. Expanded clones get a size class; other rows say once, few or many, or leave the size out.

v_gene: TRBV5-5
j_gene: TRBJ2-4
abundance: few
CDR3aa: CASSAGTGMNIQYF

v_gene: TRBV7-9
j_gene: TRBJ2-5
abundance: .
CDR3aa: CASSLASTGVGTQYF

v_gene: TRBV28
j_gene: TRBJ2-7
abundance: .
CDR3aa: CASSSLGEGVDEQYF

v_gene: TRBV2
j_gene: TRBJ1-2
abundance: .
CDR3aa: CASSEEQGSDGYTF

v_gene: TRBV5-6
j_gene: TRBJ2-7
abundance: few
CDR3aa: CASSLGVRYEQYF

v_gene: TRBV6-1
j_gene: TRBJ1-3
abundance: .
CDR3aa: CASRPGTLAGNTIYF

v_gene: TRBV28
j_gene: TRBJ2-7
abundance: .
CDR3aa: CASSFSHTRRLAGKLYEQYF

v_gene: TRBV11-2
j_gene: TRBJ2-5
abundance: .
CDR3aa: CASSRNPGQGEETQYF

v_gene: TRBV30
j_gene: TRBJ2-3
abundance: .
CDR3aa: CAWSVRKGDTQYF

v_gene: TRBV5-1
j_gene: TRBJ2-3
abundance: .
CDR3aa: CASSLGRASFTSTDTQYF

v_gene: TRBV5-1
j_gene: TRBJ2-5
abundance: .
CDR3aa: CASRFSGRETQYF

v_gene: TRBV18
j_gene: TRBJ2-7
abundance: .
CDR3aa: CASSPIPGGEQYF

v_gene: TRBV7-4
j_gene: TRBJ1-2
abundance: few
CDR3aa: CASSLAGGTPYGYTF

v_gene: TRBV6-1
j_gene: TRBJ2-7
abundance: .
CDR3aa: CASSVGRGGGSAYEQYF

v_gene: TRBV29-1
j_gene: TRBJ2-1
abundance: .
CDR3aa: CSVVSGTNNEQFF

v_gene: TRBV5-5
j_gene: TRBJ1-6
abundance: once
CDR3aa: CASSSETGHNSPLHF

v_gene: TRBV6-1
j_gene: TRBJ1-1
abundance: few
CDR3aa: CASSDIGPRTEAFF

v_gene: TRBV2
j_gene: TRBJ2-7
abundance: .
CDR3aa: CASSDRGGYEQYF